This entry lists 28 T cell receptor beta chains sequenced from one sample in a study of blood T cell repertoires in COVID-19 (dated by TCRdb to the early 2020s). Library construction relied on the immunoSEQ multiplex PCR assay. Drawn from immuneACCESS, this table holds only the in-frame rearrangements with V and J called that TCRdb kept. Clones are partly lost; checked studies trace under half to an unresolved V gene and leave the rest unexplained. Across this sample there are some 220,000 clones, with about four fifths seen only once. The ten largest make up 3% to 3.5% of the sample. Sequencing was done on a sample of peripheral blood. The receptor set was obtained from a woman in her twenties or thirties who had recovered from COVID-19.

CDR3: CASSPTGVKETQYF. The CDR3 DNA reads as TGTGCCAGCAGCCCGACGGGAGTTAAAGAGACCCAGTACTTC. V and J are TRBV3-1 (or the pseudogene TRBV3-2) and TRBJ2-5; possible D gene TRBD2, 6 bases. Germline CDR1 is LGHDT and CDR2 is YNNKEL (reference sequence). This CDR3 has 14 residues. V gave up 4 bases and J gave up 3 bases, with 12 bases separating them.

The chain carries TRBV27 and TRBJ2-5; TRBD1 is a possible D gene (5 bases). V lost 1 base and J 5 bases, leaving 14 bases between the germline ends. CDR1 MNHEY and CDR2 SMNVEV come from the germline V gene (reference sequence). This CDR3 comprises 15 residues. The CDR3 bases are TGTGCCAGCAGTTTATGGGCAGGGTTTCGGGAGACCCAGTACTTC. Translating gives CASSLWAGFRETQYF.

The rearrangement uses TRBV7-9 and TRBJ1-1, with 7 bases aligning to TRBD1. The V segment lost 5 bases and the J segment 5 bases; nucleotides outside the gene matches: 11. Germline CDR1 reads SEHNR; CDR2 reads FQNEAQ (reference sequence). This CDR3 has 15 amino acids. The CDR3 loop is CASSPQQGPSTEAFF. CDR3 nucleotide sequence: TGTGCCAGCAGCCCCCAACAGGGGCCCTCGACTGAAGCTTTCTTT.

This clone has at least ten counts. This chain uses TRBV3-1 (or the pseudogene TRBV3-2) with TRBJ2-1; no definite D call. V lost 0 bases, J lost 6 bases, and 3 bases lay in between. Germline V lookup: CDR1 LGHDT, CDR2 YNNKEL (reference sequence). This CDR3 contains 12 residues. CDR3 residues: CASSQDSNEQFF. CDR3 nucleotides: TGTGCCAGCAGCCAAGATAGCAATGAGCAGTTCTTC.

The chain combines TRBV5-1 with TRBJ2-6; D remains ambiguous. Trimming removed 1 base from V and 0 bases from J, with 8 bases in between. The CDR3 has 16 residues. In germline, CDR1 is SGHRS, CDR2 YFSETQ. The CDR3 nucleotides read TGCGCCAGCAGCTTGAACGGAGCCTCTGGGGCCAACGTCCTGACTTTC. Protein: CASSLNGASGANVLTF.

This clone has just one count. V and J are TRBV4-1 and TRBJ2-1, with 13 bases matching TRBD2. CDR1 and CDR2 from the germline V gene are MGHRA and YSYEKL. With 4 bases clipped from V and 8 bases from J, the junction kept 5 bases outside the gene matches. This CDR3 contains 15 residues. CDR3 region: CASSRGLAGVYEQFF. CDR3 DNA sequence: TGCGCCAGCAGCCGAGGACTAGCGGGAGTGTATGAGCAGTTCTTC.

This clone was seen more than once but under ten times. The chain couples TRBV5-1 to TRBJ1-2; maybe TRBD1 (6 bases). The germline gives CDR1 SGHRS, CDR2 YFSETQ. The CDR3 is 13 residues long. V was shortened by 9 bases and J by 4 bases, with 16 bases between the two germline ends. CDR3 sequence: CATAEGDGYGYTF. The CDR3 DNA follows: TGCGCCACCGCCGAGGGGGACGGCTATGGCTACACCTTC.

This clone was observed a single time. This chain joins TRBV13 and TRBJ2-7; unclear D gene. The CDR3 is 13 amino acids. The germline V and J ends were trimmed by 5 bases and 1 base, with 9 bases remaining between them. The germline gives CDR1 PRHDT, CDR2 FYEKMQ (reference sequence). DNA of the CDR3: TGTGCCAGCAGCCCAGGTGGGTCCTACGAGCAGTACTTC. Its translation: CASSPGGSYEQYF.

This chain links TRBV24-1 with TRBJ2-7; 10 positions match TRBD1. This CDR3 region has 16 residues. The junction had 9 bases not matched to a gene; V was cut back by 3 bases and J by 5 bases. In germline, CDR1 is KGHDR, CDR2 SFDVKD. The CDR3: CATSDPLGTGVDEQYF. DNA for the CDR3: TGTGCCACCAGTGATCCCCTTGGGACAGGGGTAGACGAGCAGTACTTC.

The chain uses TRBV3-1 (or the pseudogene TRBV3-2) and TRBJ1-2; the D gene is possibly TRBD1 (5 bases). Between the trimmed V and J ends, which lost 4 bases and 0 bases, there was a span of 12 bases. This CDR3 has 15 amino acids. Germline assignment: CDR1 LGHDT and CDR2 YNNKEL (reference sequence). The DNA of the CDR3 is TGTGCCAGCAGCCTCGGGACTGTGACTAACTATGGCTACACCTTC. It is translated as CASSLGTVTNYGYTF.

The sample holds a few counts of this clone. CDR3 nucleotide sequence: TGTGCCAGCAGTTACTCGAGGCAGATAAACACTGAAGCTTTCTTT. This encodes CASSYSRQINTEAFF. This chain connects TRBV6-5 to TRBJ1-1; D gene unclear. Trimming pared 0 bases from V and 2 bases from J, leaving 10 bases between. CDR3 length: 15 residues. Per germline, CDR1 MNHEY and CDR2 SVGAGI.

This clone was observed a single time. CDR3 residues: CASSLVWEWEQYF. The CDR3, as DNA: TGTGCCAGCAGCTTGGTTTGGGAGTGGGAGCAGTACTTC. The chain is built from TRBV5-6 and TRBJ2-7; a possible D gene is TRBD2 (5 bases). The CDR3 has 13 amino acids. Germline V gives CDR1 SGHDT, CDR2 YYEEEE. V lost 0 bases and J lost 7, with 11 bases in between.

This chain joins TRBV19 and TRBJ1-1; 7 bases fit TRBD1. From germline, CDR1 is LNHDA and CDR2 SQIVND (reference sequence). J lost 6 bases, V lost 8 bases, and 6 bases had no gene match. This CDR3 is built from 12 residues. The CDR3 region has the DNA TGTGCCAGTGTAAGGGGGCTCTCTGAAGCTTTCTTT. Translated: CASVRGLSEAFF.

The chain is built from TRBV9 and TRBJ1-4, with D possibly TRBD1 on 5 matching bases. The CDR3 has 14 amino acids. CDR1 and CDR2 from the germline V gene are SGDLS and YYNGEE. With 3 bases removed from V and 14 bases from J, the gap between germline ends came to 20 bases. The DNA of the CDR3 is TGTGCCAGCAGCGGTCCCGATTTCGCGGGACCTCTGTTTTTT. Residues: CASSGPDFAGPLFF.

The rearrangement links TRBV5-1 to TRBJ2-5; TRBD2 agrees at 8 bases. This CDR3 has 16 residues. Germline CDR1 reads SGHRS; CDR2 reads YFSETQ. Trimming took 4 bases from V and 5 from J; bases not matched to a gene: 13. This chain's CDR3 is CASSPNPPGGSETQYF. The DNA of the CDR3 is TGCGCCAGCAGCCCCAACCCACCGGGAGGGTCCGAGACCCAGTACTTC.

This clone was found many times. The chain links TRBV4-1 to TRBJ2-7; TRBD2 agrees at 7 bases. The CDR3 totals 16 residues. Germline V CDR1 and CDR2: MGHRA, YSYEKL. Germline trimming cut 1 base from V and 8 bases from J; bases unmatched to any gene: 14. The CDR3 reads CASSQAQGAGSLKQYF. The CDR3 region has the DNA TGCGCCAGCAGCCAAGCTCAAGGAGCGGGATCCCTCAAGCAGTACTTC.

J is TRBJ1-1 and V is TRBV6-5; the match to TRBD1 covers 7 bases. This CDR3 region has 13 residues. Germline trimming cut 2 bases from V and 10 bases from J; bases unmatched to any gene: 7. The germline V gene has CDR1 MNHEY and CDR2 SVGAGI. CDR3 nucleotide sequence: TGTGCCAGCAGTTACCCTGACAGGGCTCCAGCTTTCTTT. The encoded protein is CASSYPDRAPAFF.

V and J are TRBV9 and TRBJ2-1, with 8 bases that match TRBD2. CDR3 size: 15 residues. CDR1 SGDLS and CDR2 YYNGEE come from the germline V gene. V dropped 6 bases and J dropped 0; count of bases not matched to a gene: 5. This CDR3 reads CASNPGGSSYNEQFF. DNA for the CDR3: TGTGCCAGCAACCCGGGGGGGAGCTCCTACAATGAGCAGTTCTTC. Together with reference TRBV9 and TRBJ2-1, the CDR3 gives the full variable domain: DSGVTQTPKHLITATGQRVTLRCSPRSGDLSVYWYQQSLDQGLQFLIQYYNGEERAKGNILERFSAQQFPDLHSELNLSSLELGDSALYFCASNPGGSSYNEQFFGPGTRLTVL.

The chain links TRBV30 to TRBJ2-2; a weak D match, TRBD1 (6 bases). Germline CDR1 is GTSNPN and CDR2 is SVGIG (reference sequence). There are 12 residues in the CDR3. Trimming took off 8 bases at V and 7 bases at J, with 14 bases between the two ends. DNA for the CDR3: TGTGCCGTGCCCCGACAGGTCGGGGAGCTGTTTTTT. Amino acids: CAVPRQVGELFF.

This clone was seen more than once but under ten times. The V call is TRBV5-3, the J call TRBJ2-4; no clear D gene. TRBV5-3 is reported as an ORF; its role is uncertain. V dropped 5 bases and J dropped 10 bases, with 25 bases sitting between them. This CDR3 has 16 residues. The CDR3 region is CARSTRHFILKSIQYF. The DNA of the CDR3 is TGTGCCAGAAGTACACGACACTTCATCCTAAAAAGTATTCAGTACTTC.

V gene TRBV6-6 combines with J gene TRBJ1-1; D is possibly TRBD1 (6 bases). Per the germline V gene, CDR1 is MNHNY and CDR2 is SVGAGI (reference sequence). V shed 5 bases and J shed 1 base, with 11 bases lying between them. The CDR3 sequence is 14 residues long. CDR3 in amino acids: CASSQTQGNTEAFF. CDR3 bases: TGTGCCAGCAGTCAGACACAGGGGAACACTGAAGCTTTCTTT.

The chain recombines TRBV19 with TRBJ1-2, with D perhaps TRBD1 (5 bases). The length of the CDR3 is 13 residues. The germline CDR1 and CDR2 sequences are LNHDA and SQIVND (reference sequence). The V end lost 0 bases, the J end lost 3 bases, and 5 bases lay between the germline ends. The CDR3 here is CASSIDRDYGYTF. The CDR3, as DNA: TGTGCCAGTAGTATAGACAGGGACTATGGCTACACCTTC.

The rearrangement uses TRBV4-1 and TRBJ2-1; 10 bases align to TRBD2. The CDR3 length is 14 residues. V lost 3 bases and J lost 10; bases outside the gene matches: 6. Germline V CDR1 and CDR2: MGHRA, YSYEKL. The CDR3 DNA follows: TGCGCCAGCAGCCATAGACTAGCGGGTGAGGAGCAGTTCTTC. It specifies CASSHRLAGEEQFF.

The chain employs TRBV6-6 and TRBJ1-1, with D unresolved. The CDR3 is made up of 14 amino acids. Germline V gene lookup returns CDR1 MNHNY and CDR2 SVGAGI (reference sequence). Between the trimmed V and J ends, which lost 7 bases and 11 bases, there was a span of 23 bases. CDR3 region: CASTPSDRETGAFF. CDR3 coding DNA: TGTGCCAGCACCCCCTCGGACCGGGAGACTGGGGCTTTCTTT.

This clone occurred a few times. The rearrangement joins TRBV10-1 to TRBJ1-4; TRBD1 agrees at 9 bases. The CDR3 totals 13 residues. The germline gives CDR1 WNHNN, CDR2 SYGVQD (reference sequence). The V and J ends lost 6 bases and 8 bases, in that order; junction bases with no gene match: 4. CDR3 protein: CASSRDRDEKLFF. The CDR3 nucleotides are TGCGCCAGCAGCCGGGACAGGGACGAAAAACTGTTTTTT.

A few counts support this clone. This sequence joins TRBV7-3 and TRBJ1-4; 8 nucleotides line up with TRBD1. The V segment lost 5 bases and the J segment 6 bases; nucleotides outside the gene matches: 8. The CDR3 is made up of 15 amino acids. CDR1 and CDR2 from the germline V gene are SGHTA and FQGTGA. DNA of the CDR3: TGTGCCAGCAGCCTAGGACAGGGAGATGATGAAAAACTGTTTTTT. It specifies CASSLGQGDDEKLFF.

The chain carries TRBV28 and TRBJ2-7; 8 bases map to TRBD2. Germline trimming cut 6 bases from V and 1 base from J; bases unmatched to any gene: 5. This CDR3 has 14 amino acids. Germline V gene data show CDR1 as MDHEN and CDR2 as SYDVKM. The chain's CDR3 is CASSAGGLSYEQYF. Here the CDR3 DNA reads TGTGCCAGCAGCGCGGGAGGCCTTTCCTACGAGCAGTACTTC.

This chain joins TRBV29-1 and TRBJ2-7; TRBD2 aligns across 7 bases. The J segment lost 4 bases and the V segment lost 6 bases, leaving 6 bases of the junction unmatched. Germline CDR1 is SQVTM and CDR2 is ANQGSEA. The CDR3 is 12 amino acids. CDR3 sequence (DNA): TGCAGCGTCGACGGGGGGATGTACGAGCAGTACTTC. It encodes CSVDGGMYEQYF.